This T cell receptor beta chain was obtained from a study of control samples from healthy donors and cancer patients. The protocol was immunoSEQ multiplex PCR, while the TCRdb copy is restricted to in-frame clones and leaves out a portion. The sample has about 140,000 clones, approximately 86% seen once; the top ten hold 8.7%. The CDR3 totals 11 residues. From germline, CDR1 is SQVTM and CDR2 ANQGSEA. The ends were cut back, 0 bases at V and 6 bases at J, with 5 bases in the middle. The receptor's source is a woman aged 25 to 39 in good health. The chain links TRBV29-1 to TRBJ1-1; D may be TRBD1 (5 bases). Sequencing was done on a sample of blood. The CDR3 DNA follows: TGCAGCGTTGAAGAGGGGGCTGAAGCTTTCTTT. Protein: CSVEEGAEAFF.